These 30 T cell receptor beta chains originate from one sample sequenced in a study of cytomegalovirus exposure and HLA in healthy donors. Some clones are missing from TCRdb's copy, which holds only in-frame ones; the method was immunoSEQ multiplex PCR. The sample records about 200,000 clones, less than 85% being singletons. The sequenced material came from PBMCs. All receptors come from a woman aged 18-29 years in good health and CMV-seronegative.

The V call is TRBV10-3, the J call TRBJ1-1; D is unclear. Per germline, CDR1 ENHRY and CDR2 SYGVKD. The CDR3 length is 17 residues. The V end was cut by 0 bases, the J end by 4 bases, with 18 bases between. CDR3 in DNA: TGTGCCATCAGTGAGTCGACTGCGCAGGCGGGAGCCACTGAAGCTTTCTTT. Translating gives CAISESTAQAGATEAFF.

The chain recombines TRBV25-1 with TRBJ1-2, with D maybe TRBD1 (5 bases). CDR1 MGHDK and CDR2 SYGVNS come from the germline V gene. The CDR3 is 15 residues long. Deletions cut 5 bases from V and 5 bases from J, with 18 bases between. The CDR3, as DNA: TGTGCCAGCAGTCCCGGGACTGCTATTGGGTATGGCTACACCTTC. Its translation is CASSPGTAIGYGYTF.

The genes are TRBV10-2 and TRBJ2-1, with D possibly TRBD1 on 6 matching bases. Germline CDR1 is WSHSY and CDR2 is SAAADI. The CDR3 extends over 15 amino acids. V shed 6 bases and J shed 8 bases, with 20 bases lying between them. The CDR3 coding sequence is TGCGCCAGCAGGTACGGGAACGTAGGGGGACATGAGCAGTTCTTC. It translates to CASRYGNVGGHEQFF.

This sequence joins TRBV11-2 and TRBJ1-2, with D unresolved. The ends were cut back, 1 base at V and 7 bases at J, with 13 bases in the middle. The germline V gene encodes CDR1 SGHAT and CDR2 FQNNGV. CDR3 length: 14 amino acids. CDR3 sequence (DNA): TGTGCCAGCAGCTTAGCGGGGTCTCCAACTGGCTACACCTTC. It codes for CASSLAGSPTGYTF.

V and J are TRBV13 and TRBJ2-7; D might be TRBD2 (6 bases). V lost 3 bases and J lost 6, with 18 bases in between. CDR3 size: 15 residues. Per the germline V gene, CDR1 is PRHDT and CDR2 is FYEKMQ (reference sequence). The CDR3 spells CASSFTGTSDGEQYF. The CDR3 DNA reads as TGTGCCAGCAGCTTTACCGGGACTTCCGACGGCGAGCAGTACTTC.

CDR3 coding DNA: TGCGCCACCGGGACTAGCGGGAGTTTCTACGAGCAGTACTTC. Protein sequence: CATGTSGSFYEQYF. The chain couples TRBV10-1 to TRBJ2-7, with 14 bases fitting TRBD2. V lost 10 bases to trimming and J lost 3 bases; unmatched junction nucleotides: 5. This CDR3 spans 14 amino acids. CDR1 WNHNN and CDR2 SYGVQD come from the germline V gene (reference sequence).

This chain joins TRBV10-3 and TRBJ2-1, with D perhaps matching TRBD2 (7 bases). The V gene lost 0 bases and the J gene lost 5 bases, with 17 bases spanning the gap. The germline gives CDR1 ENHRY, CDR2 SYGVKD. The CDR3 is made up of 17 amino acids. The CDR3 sequence is CAISESGRGARDNEQFF. CDR3 in DNA: TGTGCCATCAGTGAGTCGGGGAGGGGGGCTCGGGACAATGAGCAGTTCTTC.

The chain combines TRBV19 with TRBJ1-5; possible D gene TRBD1, 5 bases. Germline CDR1 and CDR2: LNHDA and SQIVND (reference sequence). The germline V and J ends were trimmed by 1 base and 9 bases, with 16 bases remaining between them. CDR3 size: 15 residues. Written as DNA, the CDR3 is TGTGCCAGTAGTATAGGGGGGACGGCGGTCGGGCCCCAGCATTTT. Protein product: CASSIGGTAVGPQHF. The whole variable domain, remainder taken from reference TRBV19 and TRBJ1-5, is DGGITQSPKYLFRKEGQNVTLSCEQNLNHDAMYWYRQDPGQGLRLIYYSQIVNDFQKGDIAEGYSVSREKKESFPLTVTSAQKNPTAFYLCASSIGGTAVGPQHFGDGTRLSIL.

This clone has a single count. The V call is TRBV6-6, the J call TRBJ2-7; D could derive from TRBD1 or TRBD2 (6 bases each). The CDR3 runs to 14 residues. V shed 3 bases and J shed 3 bases, with 12 bases lying between them. Germline V gene sequence: CDR1 MNHNY, CDR2 SVGAGI (reference sequence). As DNA, the CDR3 is TGTGCCAGCAGTTATAGAGGAGGGGGCTACGAGCAGTACTTC. Translating gives CASSYRGGGYEQYF.

The chain uses TRBV27 and TRBJ2-7, with D perhaps TRBD1 (6 bases). V shed 5 bases and J shed 2 bases, with 13 bases lying between them. The CDR3 covers 14 residues. The germline CDR1 and CDR2 sequences are MNHEY and SMNVEV (reference sequence). CDR3 amino acids: CASSPDRKTYEQYF. Here the CDR3 DNA reads TGTGCCAGCAGTCCAGACAGGAAAACCTACGAGCAGTACTTC.

The chain carries TRBV7-6 and TRBJ2-7; perhaps D is TRBD1 or TRBD2 (5 bases each). Trimming left V 1 base short and J 3 bases short, with 10 bases between. The CDR3 is 14 residues long. Germline CDR1 and CDR2: SGHVS and FNYEAQ. The CDR3 spells CASSLDEGNYEQYF. CDR3 DNA sequence: TGTGCCAGCAGCTTAGATGAGGGGAACTACGAGCAGTACTTC.

V and J are TRBV5-1 and TRBJ2-1; 9 nucleotides agree with TRBD1. The CDR3 is 15 residues long. Germline CDR1 SGHRS, CDR2 YFSETQ. Losses at the gene ends were 3 bases for V and 4 bases for J; bases not matched to a gene: 5. In DNA, the CDR3 is TGCGCCAGCAGCTCTGGGACAGGGATGTACAATGAGCAGTTCTTC. It is translated as CASSSGTGMYNEQFF.

This clone was observed once. The chain is built from TRBV19 and TRBJ1-4; no firm D call. V dropped 6 bases and J dropped 8 bases, with 16 bases sitting between them. CDR3 length: 14 residues. Germline CDR1 and CDR2: LNHDA and SQIVND (reference sequence). CDR3 protein: CASRGVEFREKLFF. The CDR3 DNA reads TGTGCCAGTAGGGGCGTAGAGTTTCGGGAAAAACTGTTTTTT. Full variable domain (outside the CDR3, taken from reference TRBV19 and TRBJ1-4): DGGITQSPKYLFRKEGQNVTLSCEQNLNHDAMYWYRQDPGQGLRLIYYSQIVNDFQKGDIAEGYSVSREKKESFPLTVTSAQKNPTAFYLCASRGVEFREKLFFGSGTQLSVL.

The chain has TRBV6-5 and TRBJ2-1; D gene ambiguous. CDR3 length equals 13 residues. Germline V gene lookup returns CDR1 MNHEY and CDR2 SVGAGI. V was trimmed by 4 bases and J by 8 bases, leaving 12 bases between them. CDR3 in amino acids: CASSLQIRYEQFF. The CDR3 DNA sequence: TGTGCCAGCAGTTTACAGATAAGATATGAGCAGTTCTTC.

The CDR3 DNA reads as TGTGCCAGCAGTCGCTTGGCGTTGGGGCAGGAAAAACTGTTTTTT. Its translation: CASSRLALGQEKLFF. The chain couples TRBV2 to TRBJ1-4, with TRBD1 as a possible D gene (5 bases). V shed 5 bases and J shed 8 bases, with 18 bases lying between them. Germline V gives CDR1 SNHLY, CDR2 FYNNEI. There are 15 residues in the CDR3.

The chain uses TRBV5-1 and TRBJ2-7; TRBD1 aligns across 9 bases. Per germline, CDR1 SGHRS and CDR2 YFSETQ. The V segment lost 4 bases and the J segment 5 bases; nucleotides outside the gene matches: 7. The CDR3 totals 14 residues. The CDR3 spells CASSQTGGTDEQYF. CDR3 DNA sequence: TGCGCCAGCAGCCAGACAGGGGGGACGGACGAGCAGTACTTC.

This sequence joins TRBV18 and TRBJ2-7; D call uncertain. Germline V gives CDR1 KGHSH, CDR2 LQKENI. The CDR3 length is 13 residues. The germline V and J ends were trimmed by 5 bases and 4 bases, with 12 bases remaining between them. CDR3 DNA: TGTGCCAGCTCATCATTCGACCAGTACGAGCAGTACTTC. Translated, it gives CASSSFDQYEQYF. The full variable domain, rest sourced from reference TRBV18 and TRBJ2-7, is NAGVMQNPRHLVRRRGQEARLRCSPMKGHSHVYWYRQLPEEGLKFMVYLQKENIIDESGMPKERFSAEFPKEGPSILRIQQVVRGDSAAYFCASSSFDQYEQYFGPGTRLTVT.

The chain couples TRBV27 to TRBJ2-3, with 13 nucleotides matching TRBD2. This CDR3 has 16 residues. The V segment lost 6 bases and the J segment 6 bases; nucleotides outside the gene matches: 9. Germline V lookup: CDR1 MNHEY, CDR2 SMNVEV (reference sequence). CDR3 sequence reads: CASSLILAGGSDTQYF. CDR3 bases: TGTGCCAGCAGCCTTATACTAGCGGGAGGGTCGGATACGCAGTATTTT.

The CDR3: CASSERSAEAFF. Here the CDR3 DNA reads TGTGCCAGCAGTGAAAGGTCAGCAGAAGCTTTCTTT. This rearrangement joins TRBV2 to TRBJ1-1; no clear D. V lost 2 bases to trimming and J lost 8 bases, with 9 bases between them. Germline V CDR1 and CDR2: SNHLY, FYNNEI. The CDR3 totals 12 residues.

The V call is TRBV5-4, the J call TRBJ2-7; 7 nucleotides line up with TRBD1. J gave up 0 bases and V 4 bases, and 13 bases lay outside the gene matches. CDR3 length: 17 amino acids. The germline CDR1 and CDR2 sequences are SGHNT and YYREEE (reference sequence). CDR3 sequence reads: CASSIGFTGVSSYEQYF. CDR3 in DNA: TGTGCCAGCAGCATAGGGTTCACAGGGGTCTCCTCCTACGAGCAGTACTTC. Variable domain in full (rest from reference TRBV5-4 and TRBJ2-7): ETGVTQSPTHLIKTRGQQVTLRCSSQSGHNTVSWYQQALGQGPQFIFQYYREEENGRGNFPPRFSGLQFPNYSSELNVNALELDDSALYLCASSIGFTGVSSYEQYFGPGTRLTVT.

The table lists this clone with a few counts. V usage is TRBV28 and J usage is TRBJ1-5, with D tentatively TRBD1 (5 bases). V shed 6 bases and J shed 0 bases, with 12 bases lying between them. CDR1 is MDHEN, CDR2 SYDVKM, per germline. The CDR3 is 15 residues long. CDR3 in amino acids: CASSWGSTSNQPQHF. The CDR3 bases are TGTGCCAGCAGCTGGGGCTCCACTAGCAATCAGCCCCAGCATTTT.

The chain uses TRBV7-7 and TRBJ2-3, with 9 positions matching TRBD2. V was pared by 2 bases and J by 4 bases, with 10 bases of the junction left unmatched. CDR3 length: 17 residues. Germline CDR1 SSHAT, CDR2 FNYEAQ (reference sequence). The CDR3 loop is CASSLRGGVAGADTQYF. CDR3 bases: TGTGCCAGCAGCTTAAGAGGCGGGGTAGCGGGAGCAGATACGCAGTATTTT. The full variable domain, completed using reference TRBV7-7 and TRBJ2-3, is GAGVSQSPRYKVTKRGQDVTLRCDPISSHATLYWYQQALGQGPEFLTYFNYEAQPDKSGLPSDRFSAERPEGSISTLTIQRTEQRDSAMYRCASSLRGGVAGADTQYFGPGTRLTVL.

This chain uses TRBV28 with TRBJ2-7; 7 nucleotides line up with TRBD1. Losses at the gene ends were 6 bases for V and 4 bases for J; bases not matched to a gene: 9. This CDR3 is 14 amino acids long. In germline, CDR1 is MDHEN, CDR2 SYDVKM. The CDR3 bases are TGTGCCAGCAGAGGGGGCCAGGCATTATACGAGCAGTACTTC. Translated: CASRGGQALYEQYF.

The CDR3 loop reads CASSSDRGTAEAFF. CDR3 coding DNA: TGTGCCAGCAGTTCGGACAGGGGCACAGCTGAAGCTTTCTTT. The chain recombines TRBV27 with TRBJ1-1, with 9 bases that match TRBD1. Trimming took 4 bases from V and 6 from J; bases not matched to a gene: 6. Germline values: CDR1 MNHEY, CDR2 SMNVEV (reference sequence). The CDR3 is 14 residues long.

The chain carries TRBV6-1 and TRBJ1-3; unclear D gene. Trimming pared 4 bases from V and 0 bases from J, leaving 7 bases between. The CDR3 extends over 14 amino acids. Germline V CDR1 and CDR2: MNHNS, SASEGT. CDR3 sequence reads: CASSVGISGNTIYF. The CDR3, as DNA: TGTGCCAGCAGTGTCGGGATCTCTGGAAACACCATATATTTT.

A word on this clone: Other DNA sequences in this specimen translate into the identical CDR3. The DNA of the CDR3 is TGCGCCAGCAGCTTGGGAGGTGGGAACACTGAAGCTTTCTTT. Protein: CASSLGGGNTEAFF. The chain carries TRBV5-1 and TRBJ1-1; no definite D call. The CDR3 extends over 14 amino acids. Between the trimmed V and J ends, which lost 0 bases and 1 base, there was a span of 7 bases. Germline V gene data show CDR1 as SGHRS and CDR2 as YFSETQ.

This chain uses TRBV28 with TRBJ2-7; 7 bases are a match to TRBD1. V lost 3 bases and J lost 2; bases outside the gene matches: 4. The CDR3 contains 14 residues. Germline V gives CDR1 MDHEN, CDR2 SYDVKM. As DNA, the CDR3 is TGTGCCAGCAGTTTTTTTAGGGGGCCCTACGAGCAGTACTTC. Translated, it gives CASSFFRGPYEQYF.

This chain joins TRBV13 and TRBJ2-7, with D unclear. The CDR3 extends over 16 amino acids. V was cut by 5 bases and J by 3 bases, with 20 bases left in between. CDR1 is PRHDT, CDR2 FYEKMQ, per germline (reference sequence). CDR3 sequence reads: CASSPRETNRYYEQYF. The CDR3 DNA reads as TGTGCCAGCAGCCCTAGAGAGACAAACCGGTACTACGAGCAGTACTTC. Drawing the rest from reference TRBV13 and TRBJ2-7, the complete variable domain is AAGVIQSPRHLIKEKRETATLKCYPIPRHDTVYWYQQGPGQDPQFLISFYEKMQSDKGSIPDRFSAQQFSDYHSELNMSSLELGDSALYFCASSPRETNRYYEQYFGPGTRLTVT.

The rearrangement uses TRBV5-4 and TRBJ1-1; D is unresolved. Trimming cost V 0 bases and J 1 base, with 7 bases left between them. Germline V lookup: CDR1 SGHNT, CDR2 YYREEE (reference sequence). The CDR3 is 14 residues long. The CDR3, as DNA: TGTGCCAGCAGCTTGGGTTTACAGAACACTGAAGCTTTCTTT. Protein: CASSLGLQNTEAFF.

Details on this clone: Other DNA variants within this sample encode the same CDR3. The rearrangement uses TRBV27 and TRBJ1-1, with D possibly matching TRBD1 (6 bases). The CDR3 consists of 13 residues. The germline V gene has CDR1 MNHEY and CDR2 SMNVEV (reference sequence). Trimming took off 3 bases at V and 1 base at J, with 6 bases between the two ends. The CDR3 protein is CASSFRGNTEAFF. The CDR3 region has the DNA TGTGCCAGCAGTTTCAGGGGGAACACTGAAGCTTTCTTT.